This TCR beta chain stems from a study of cytomegalovirus exposure and HLA in healthy donors. As for this clone: Its antigen is currently unknown.

The PCR was carried out with 60 Vbeta primers and 13 Jbeta primers. Here immunoSEQ multiplex PCR was the method, and the copy in TCRdb shows in-frame clones only, minus some. Among some 120,000 clones, less than 90% were seen once, and the ten largest hold less than 0.25%. Study findings and constraints: In a later analysis, the majority of CMV-associated beta chains seemingly showed HLA restriction. According to the study, around 150 TCR beta chains were cytomegalovirus-associated.

The CDR3 covers 15 residues. The ends were cut back, 0 bases at V and 5 bases at J, with 13 bases in the middle. Germline CDR1 is MNHNS and CDR2 is SASEGT. The chain combines TRBV6-1 with TRBJ2-5, with a possible D match to TRBD2 (6 bases). The source material was PBMCs. This receptor was obtained from a man between 45 and 60 years old in good health and CMV-seronegative. The CDR3 here is CASSEAQSGLETQYF. As DNA, the CDR3 is TGTGCCAGCAGTGAAGCACAGAGCGGGCTGGAGACCCAGTACTTC.